Presented here are 26 T cell receptor beta chains from one specimen sequenced in a study of shared clonotypes between healthy human individuals. Method: immunoSEQ multiplex PCR; TCRdb's copy keeps in-frame clones and lacks some. The sample consists of roughly 1.4 million clones, 98% of them appearing once. Sequencing was done on a sample of naive CD4+ T cells sorted from blood. Noted subset: CD45RA+ positively selected. The receptors come from a man aged 30-40 years in good health.

This chain uses TRBV7-2 with TRBJ2-1; 9 nucleotides match TRBD2. The ends lost 5 bases at V and 5 bases at J; junction bases unmatched: 10. Germline V lookup: CDR1 SGHTA, CDR2 FQGNSA. CDR3 length equals 16 residues. CDR3 in DNA: TGTGCCAGCAGCCCACGCCGCGGGGGGGGCCACAATGAGCAGTTCTTC. It translates to CASSPRRGGGHNEQFF.

The CDR3 nucleotides read TGTGCCACCGAAGCGGGCCGCTCCTACAATGAGCAGTTCTTC. Translation gives CATEAGRSYNEQFF. This sequence joins TRBV10-3 and TRBJ2-1, with a weak D call TRBD2 (6 bases). The CDR3 has 14 residues. With 10 bases removed from V and 0 bases from J, the gap between germline ends came to 13 bases. CDR1 and CDR2 from the germline V gene are ENHRY and SYGVKD.

The J gene is TRBJ2-2, the V gene TRBV5-6; 10 bases fit TRBD1. J was trimmed by 5 bases and V by 4 bases; bases with no gene match: 14. The length of the CDR3 is 18 residues. The germline gives CDR1 SGHDT, CDR2 YYEEEE. The CDR3 DNA reads TGTGCCAGCAGCAGCATACTAACGACAGGGGGCGTTACCGGGGAGCTGTTTTTT. Its protein product is CASSSILTTGGVTGELFF.

The genes are TRBV18 and TRBJ1-2; weak D call: TRBD1 (6 bases). The V and J ends lost 2 bases and 2 bases respectively, with 12 bases between them. CDR1 is KGHSH, CDR2 LQKENI, per germline. The CDR3 contains 15 residues. In DNA form, the CDR3 reads TGTGCCAGCTCACCATCCCTCGACAGGAACTATGGCTACACCTTC. As protein: CASSPSLDRNYGYTF.

The chain combines TRBV7-9 with TRBJ2-2; 9 bases fit TRBD2. There are 16 residues in the CDR3. V shed 4 bases, J shed 6 bases, and the junction held 9 bases outside the gene matches. Germline V gene lookup returns CDR1 SEHNR and CDR2 FQNEAQ (reference sequence). CDR3: CASSYSTSGQPGELFF. CDR3 nucleotide sequence: TGTGCCAGCAGCTATTCGACTAGCGGCCAGCCCGGGGAGCTGTTTTTT.

This clone has more than one count but fewer than ten. This specimen includes other DNA sequences encoding the same CDR3. The genes are TRBV9 and TRBJ2-7, with 8 bases lining up with TRBD2. CDR1 is SGDLS, CDR2 YYNGEE, per germline. J was trimmed by 0 bases and V by 2 bases; bases with no gene match: 1. This CDR3 spans 14 amino acids. The CDR3 reads CASSVSGTSYEQYF. For the CDR3, the DNA is TGTGCCAGCAGCGTTAGCGGGACCTCCTACGAGCAGTACTTC.

The chain links TRBV10-3 to TRBJ2-2, with TRBD2 identical over 10 bases. With 7 bases clipped from V and 7 bases from J, the junction kept 15 bases outside the gene matches. CDR1 and CDR2 (germline): ENHRY, SYGVKD. The length of the CDR3 is 17 residues. The CDR3 loop reads CAITPGSGRMGGGELFF. The CDR3, as DNA: TGTGCCATCACCCCGGGTAGCGGGAGGATGGGCGGCGGGGAGCTGTTTTTT.

CDR3 coding DNA: TGTGCCAGCAGTTACAGGAACACTAATGAAAAACTGTTTTTT. Its protein is CASSYRNTNEKLFF. This chain links TRBV6-5 with TRBJ1-4; D gene unclear. The CDR3 consists of 14 residues. The V end lost 2 bases, the J end lost 2 bases, and 6 bases lay between the germline ends. Germline assignment: CDR1 MNHEY and CDR2 SVGAGI.

V and J are TRBV5-1 and TRBJ2-3; 7 bases fit TRBD1. The length of the CDR3 is 14 residues. The J segment lost 2 bases and the V segment lost 5 bases, leaving 5 bases of the junction unmatched. Germline V gives CDR1 SGHRS, CDR2 YFSETQ. The CDR3 region is CASRPGQATDTQYF. The CDR3 DNA follows: TGCGCCAGCAGGCCAGGACAGGCCACAGATACGCAGTATTTT.

The gene calls are TRBV2 and TRBJ1-5, with D perhaps TRBD1 (5 bases). CDR1 and CDR2 (germline): SNHLY, FYNNEI. Trimming cost V 6 bases and J 0 bases, with 15 bases left between them. CDR3 length equals 16 residues. This CDR3 reads CASSVDRSHSNQPQHF. CDR3 DNA: TGTGCCAGCAGCGTAGACAGATCTCATAGCAATCAGCCCCAGCATTTT. The variable domain in full, completed from reference TRBV2 and TRBJ1-5, reads EPEVTQTPSHQVTQMGQEVILRCVPISNHLYFYWYRQILGQKVEFLVSFYNNEISEKSEIFDDQFSVERPDGSNFTLKIRSTKLEDSAMYFCASSVDRSHSNQPQHFGDGTRLSIL.

The rearrangement uses TRBV6-6 and TRBJ2-7, with unresolved D. This CDR3 spans 15 amino acids. Germline loops: CDR1 MNHNY, CDR2 SVGAGI (reference sequence). The V gene lost 6 bases and the J gene lost 0 bases, with 15 bases spanning the gap. The chain's CDR3 is CASSLPGGSSYEQYF. In nucleotides, the CDR3 is TGTGCCAGCAGCCTCCCAGGCGGTAGCTCCTACGAGCAGTACTTC.

The rearrangement links TRBV5-4 to TRBJ2-5; 7 nucleotides align to TRBD2. The CDR3 is 14 amino acids. V gave up 4 bases and J gave up 6 bases; unmatched junction bases: 9. Germline CDR1 is SGHNT and CDR2 is YYREEE (reference sequence). The CDR3 protein is CASSTAGAQKTQYF. Written as DNA, the CDR3 is TGTGCCAGCAGCACCGCGGGAGCTCAGAAGACCCAGTACTTC.

This chain links TRBV9 with TRBJ2-7; unclear D gene. CDR1 and CDR2 (germline): SGDLS, YYNGEE. This CDR3 region has 15 residues. V lost 0 bases to trimming and J lost 2 bases, with 12 bases between them. The DNA of the CDR3 is TGTGCCAGCAGCGTAGGGTCTACCCCAACCTACGAGCAGTACTTC. Encoded protein: CASSVGSTPTYEQYF.

The CDR3 sequence is CAWSVPWTANEKLFF. The CDR3 region has the DNA TGTGCCTGGAGTGTACCCTGGACAGCCAATGAAAAACTGTTTTTT. The chain recombines TRBV30 with TRBJ1-4, with TRBD1 as a possible D gene (6 bases). The ends were cut back, 0 bases at V and 5 bases at J, with 13 bases in the middle. Looked up from germline, CDR1 is GTSNPN and CDR2 is SVGIG (reference sequence). There are 15 residues in the CDR3. Variable domain in full (rest from reference TRBV30 and TRBJ1-4): SQTIHQWPATLVQPVGSPLSLECTVEGTSNPNLYWYRQAAGRGLQLLFYSVGIGQISSEVPQNLSASRPQDRQFILSSKKLLLSDSGFYLCAWSVPWTANEKLFFGSGTQLSVL.

V is TRBV28 and J is TRBJ2-7; D call uncertain. Germline CDR1 is MDHEN and CDR2 is SYDVKM. V lost 5 bases, J lost 3 bases, and 14 bases lay in between. This CDR3 is 14 amino acids long. The CDR3 loop is CASSRGDGFYEQYF. CDR3 coding DNA: TGTGCCAGCAGTCGAGGTGACGGGTTCTACGAGCAGTACTTC.

CDR3 sequence (DNA): TGTGCCAGCAGCCCTAACAGGGGGCTAAACTATGGCTACACCTTC. It encodes CASSPNRGLNYGYTF. This rearrangement joins TRBV5-4 to TRBJ1-2; TRBD1 agrees at 9 bases. CDR3 length: 15 residues. The V gene's germline CDR1 is SGHNT and CDR2 YYREEE (reference sequence). With 4 bases clipped from V and 2 bases from J, the junction kept 6 bases outside the gene matches. The full variable domain, rest sourced from reference TRBV5-4 and TRBJ1-2, is ETGVTQSPTHLIKTRGQQVTLRCSSQSGHNTVSWYQQALGQGPQFIFQYYREEENGRGNFPPRFSGLQFPNYSSELNVNALELDDSALYLCASSPNRGLNYGYTFGSGTRLTVV.

Only a few counts were recorded for this clone. The chain has TRBV6-5 and TRBJ1-1, with D hard to call. CDR1 and CDR2 from the germline V gene are MNHEY and SVGAGI. This CDR3 is built from 11 residues. Trimming took 5 bases from V and 0 from J, leaving 1 base between them. CDR3 in amino acids: CASSMNTEAFF. CDR3 coding DNA: TGTGCCAGCAGTATGAACACTGAAGCTTTCTTT.

This chain links TRBV10-3 with TRBJ2-7; D is possibly TRBD1 (7 bases). Germline V gives CDR1 ENHRY, CDR2 SYGVKD. V was trimmed by 0 bases and J by 4 bases, leaving 16 bases between them. The CDR3 has 16 residues. The CDR3 region is CAISESIDREEYEQYF. CDR3 nucleotide sequence: TGTGCCATCAGTGAGTCTATAGACAGGGAGGAGTACGAGCAGTACTTC.

This chain joins TRBV5-5 and TRBJ2-7; D is uncertain. The CDR3 contains 13 residues. Germline V lookup: CDR1 SGHKS, CDR2 YYEKEE (reference sequence). Trimming stripped 1 base from V and 7 bases from J, with 12 bases between. CDR3 sequence: CASSLSSVGEQYF. The CDR3 nucleotides read TGTGCCAGCAGCTTGTCGTCCGTCGGGGAGCAGTACTTC.

V usage is TRBV7-6 and J usage is TRBJ2-5; either TRBD1 or TRBD2 may fit D (5 bases each). The germline gives CDR1 SGHVS, CDR2 FNYEAQ. V was clipped by 5 bases and J by 1 base, with 26 bases between them. This CDR3 has 19 residues. In DNA, the CDR3 is TGTGCCAGCAGCCTTAGCTTGGGCGTATGGGGGAAGGGCCAAGAGACCCAGTACTTC. This encodes CASSLSLGVWGKGQETQYF.

This clone was detected only once. This rearrangement joins TRBV5-4 to TRBJ2-5; possibly TRBD2 for D (7 bases). Germline V gene data show CDR1 as SGHNT and CDR2 as YYREEE (reference sequence). This CDR3 contains 16 residues. V lost 6 bases and J 4 bases, leaving 22 bases between the germline ends. The CDR3 DNA is TGTGCCAGCATCCCAGGGATCGGACAGCGGGGAGAGACCCAGTACTTC. This sequence encodes CASIPGIGQRGETQYF.

Only one count was recorded for this clone. The rearrangement links TRBV9 to TRBJ2-3; 7 bases are a match to TRBD2. Per the germline V gene, CDR1 is SGDLS and CDR2 is YYNGEE. V gave up 6 bases and J gave up 1 base; unmatched junction bases: 5. The length of the CDR3 is 14 residues. The CDR3 sequence: CASTLSGGTDTQYF. The DNA for the CDR3 is TGTGCCAGCACCCTGAGCGGGGGCACAGATACGCAGTATTTT. Full variable domain (rest looked up from reference TRBV9 and TRBJ2-3): DSGVTQTPKHLITATGQRVTLRCSPRSGDLSVYWYQQSLDQGLQFLIQYYNGEERAKGNILERFSAQQFPDLHSELNLSSLELGDSALYFCASTLSGGTDTQYFGPGTRLTVL.

V is TRBV2 and J is TRBJ2-3; D gene ambiguous. Germline V gives CDR1 SNHLY, CDR2 FYNNEI. Trimming cost V 10 bases and J 0 bases, with 11 bases left between them. This CDR3 contains 13 residues. In nucleotides, the CDR3 is TGTGCCACCTTAGCCCCTAGCACAGATACGCAGTATTTT. This codes for CATLAPSTDTQYF.

This chain links TRBV27 with TRBJ1-4; D gene unclear. CDR3 length equals 14 residues. CDR1 and CDR2 (germline): MNHEY, SMNVEV (reference sequence). V was shortened by 6 bases and J by 3 bases, with 11 bases between the two germline ends. CDR3 amino acids: CASRRRQSNEKLFF. The CDR3 DNA reads as TGTGCCAGCAGACGGAGGCAGTCTAATGAAAAACTGTTTTTT.

The chain combines TRBV9 with TRBJ1-1; D unresolved. Trimming shortened V by 4 bases and J by 1 base, and 14 bases separated the two germline ends. This CDR3 comprises 15 residues. Germline loops: CDR1 SGDLS, CDR2 YYNGEE. CDR3 coding DNA: TGTGCCAGCAGCCTCCTCGACTCAAAGAACACTGAAGCTTTCTTT. Amino acid sequence: CASSLLDSKNTEAFF.

This clone occurred once. This chain uses TRBV30 with TRBJ1-5; D unresolved. The CDR3 is 13 amino acids. The V end lost 1 base, the J end lost 4 bases, and 8 bases lay between the germline ends. Per the germline V gene, CDR1 is GTSNPN and CDR2 is SVGIG (reference sequence). CDR3 DNA sequence: TGTGCCTGGAGTGGCCTTCGGAATCAGCCCCAGCATTTT. It specifies CAWSGLRNQPQHF.